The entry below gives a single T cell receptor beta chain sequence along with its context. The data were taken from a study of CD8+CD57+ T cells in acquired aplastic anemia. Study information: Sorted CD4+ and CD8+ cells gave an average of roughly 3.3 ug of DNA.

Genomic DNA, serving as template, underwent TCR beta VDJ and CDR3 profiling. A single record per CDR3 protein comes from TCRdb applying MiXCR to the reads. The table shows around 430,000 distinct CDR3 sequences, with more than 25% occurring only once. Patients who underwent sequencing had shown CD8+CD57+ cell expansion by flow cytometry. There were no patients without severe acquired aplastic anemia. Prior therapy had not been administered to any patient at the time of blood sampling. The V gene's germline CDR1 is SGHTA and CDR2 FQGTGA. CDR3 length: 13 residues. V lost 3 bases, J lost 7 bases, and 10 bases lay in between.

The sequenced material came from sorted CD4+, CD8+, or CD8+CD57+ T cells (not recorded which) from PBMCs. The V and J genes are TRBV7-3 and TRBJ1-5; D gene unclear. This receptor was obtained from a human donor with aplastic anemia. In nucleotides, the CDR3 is TGTGCCAGCAGCTTTGGACCACTCCAGCCCCAGCATTTT. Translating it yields CASSFGPLQPQHF.